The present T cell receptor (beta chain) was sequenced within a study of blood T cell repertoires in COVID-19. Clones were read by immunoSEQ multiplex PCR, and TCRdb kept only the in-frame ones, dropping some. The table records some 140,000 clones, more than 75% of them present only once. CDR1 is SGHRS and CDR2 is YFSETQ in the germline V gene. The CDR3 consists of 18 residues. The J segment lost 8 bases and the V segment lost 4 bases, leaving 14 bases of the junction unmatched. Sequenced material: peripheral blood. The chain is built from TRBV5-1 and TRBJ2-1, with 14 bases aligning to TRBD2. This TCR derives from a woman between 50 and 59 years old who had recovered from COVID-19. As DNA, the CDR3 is TGCGCCAGCAGCGTGGGACTAGCGGGAGCGTCCCCCCGCGATGAGCAGTTCTTC. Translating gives CASSVGLAGASPRDEQFF. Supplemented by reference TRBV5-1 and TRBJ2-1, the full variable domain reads KAGVTQTPRYLIKTRGQQVTLSCSPISGHRSVSWYQQTPGQGLQFLFEYFSETQRNKGNFPGRFSGRQFSNSRSEMNVSTLELGDSALYLCASSVGLAGASPRDEQFFGPGTRLTVL.